Below, one T cell receptor beta chain is given with its context. Only in-frame clones appear in the TCRdb table, and some are missing; sequencing was by immunoSEQ multiplex PCR. The data show about 38,000 clones, with nearly 90% seen just once and approximately 0.5% held by the top ten. V was pared by 5 bases and J by 1 base, with 5 bases of the junction left unmatched. This CDR3 has 14 amino acids. Per germline, CDR1 SGHAT and CDR2 FQNNGV. The data belong to a study of T cell changes during pregnancy in multiple sclerosis. V is TRBV11-2 and J is TRBJ2-7, with 7 bases fitting TRBD2. This TCR derives from a female donor with multiple sclerosis, enrolled in a pregnancy study. The source was CD4+ T cells from peripheral blood mononuclear cells, collected in the second trimester of pregnancy. In nucleotides, the CDR3 is TGTGCCAGCAGCCGAGGGGAGGGGTCCTACGAGCAGTACTTC. Translated, it gives CASSRGEGSYEQYF.